The following is a T cell receptor beta chain sequence with its context. V lost 1 base to trimming and J lost 9 bases, with 4 bases between them. CDR3 size: 12 residues. Germline CDR1 reads SNHLY; CDR2 reads FYNNEI. These data are taken from a study of preoperative IRX-2 immunotherapy in early breast cancer. Described treatment: preoperative locoregional IRX-2 cytokine immunotherapy. Samples came from a phase Ib trial of preoperative locoregional IRX-2 cytokine immunotherapy. The repertoire was sequenced with immunoSEQ multiplex PCR; TCRdb's copy has only in-frame clones and lacks some. The sample shows more than 10,000 clones, roughly 93% of them seen only once.

The TCR originated in a human donor with breast cancer. This specimen was acquired from a patient treated with IRX-2 immunotherapy. The chain links TRBV2 to TRBJ2-6; D uncertain. The CDR3 protein is CASSEDLNVLTF. The DNA of the CDR3 is TGTGCCAGCAGTGAAGATCTCAACGTCCTGACTTTC. Drawing the rest from reference TRBV2 and TRBJ2-6, the complete variable domain is EPEVTQTPSHQVTQMGQEVILRCVPISNHLYFYWYRQILGQKVEFLVSFYNNEISEKSEIFDDQFSVERPDGSNFTLKIRSTKLEDSAMYFCASSEDLNVLTFGAGSRLTVL.